The entry below describes one TCR beta chain. Its specificity is unknown. The CDR3 covers 17 residues. CDR1 is PRHDT, CDR2 FYEKMQ, per germline (reference sequence). Germline trimming cut 4 bases from V and 2 bases from J; bases unmatched to any gene: 9. The sample comes from a study of monozygotic twins with cystic fibrosis. Study-level points and caveats: Median Simpson clonality of 0.0095 suggested naive T cells predominated. Monozygotic CF twins shared more identical nucleotide clonotypes than unrelated patients. Shared CDR3 numbers were not associated with age, concordance or severity. V usage most resembled the co-twin in 13 of 16 pairs.

The table came from immunoSEQ multiplex PCR; TCRdb's copy has only in-frame clones and leaves some out. The sample consists of 12,000 to 15,000 clones, roughly 98% of them appearing once. The sequence was obtained from a girl aged 2-15 years with cystic fibrosis. The sequenced sample was blood. The V call is TRBV13, the J call TRBJ2-3, with 10 bases that match TRBD2. Written as DNA, the CDR3 is TGTGCCAGCAGCTCTAACGGCGGACTAGCGGTCACAGATACGCAGTATTTT. Its translation is CASSSNGGLAVTDTQYF.